This TCR beta chain was retrieved from a study of regulatory T cells in long-lasting Graves disease. Overall study: Persistence in Graves' disease required over 5 years of antithyroid drugs plus positive TSH receptor antibodies.

Investigators prepared the TCR beta libraries by applying iRepertoire HTBI primers and Arm-PCR of CDR3 regions. TCRdb redid the calling of the multiplex PCR reads with MiXCR, one entry per CDR3 protein. The sample lists a few hundred thousand distinct CDR3 sequences, 20% to 25% seen once, with roughly 13% in the top ten. Notes on the study in general: Peripheral blood, not thyroid tissue, was the sole material studied. Authors noted too few samples as a limitation.

This sample's time point: persistent/refractory GD, antithyroid drugs over 5 years with positive TRAb. From PBMCs, RNA was extracted and then used to make the TCR library. EDTA tubes were used for drawing 8 to 9 milliliters of peripheral blood. With regard to this clonotype: Its antigen is not identified.

Trimming at V came to 5 bases and at J to 7 bases, leaving 12 bases not matched to a gene. The germline V gene has CDR1 SGHAT and CDR2 FQDESV (reference sequence). The CDR3 sequence is 16 residues long. The clonotype originates from a female donor with Graves disease. The V call is TRBV11-1, the J call TRBJ1-1; 11 bases map to TRBD1. Here the sequenced sample was peripheral blood mononuclear cells (PBMCs), taken when the disease was refractory, from a patient treated with antithyroid drugs. For the CDR3, the DNA is TGTGCCAGCAGCCCCCACGGACAGGGGGCGTCAATTGAAGCTTTCTTT. Encoded protein: CASSPHGQGASIEAFF. The variable domain in full, completed from reference TRBV11-1 and TRBJ1-1, reads EAEVAQSPRYKITEKSQAVAFWCDPISGHATLYWYRQILGQGPELLVQFQDESVVDDSQLPKDRFSAERLKGVDSTLKIQPAELGDSAMYLCASSPHGQGASIEAFFGQGTRLTVV.